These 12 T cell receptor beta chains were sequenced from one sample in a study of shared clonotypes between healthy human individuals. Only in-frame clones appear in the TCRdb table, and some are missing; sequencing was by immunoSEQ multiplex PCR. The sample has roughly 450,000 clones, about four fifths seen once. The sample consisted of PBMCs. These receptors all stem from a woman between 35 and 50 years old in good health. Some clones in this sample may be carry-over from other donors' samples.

CDR3 nucleotide sequence: TGTGCCATCAGGGACGCAGGGGATAGCTACGAGCAGTACTTC. Translation: CAIRDAGDSYEQYF. The chain combines TRBV10-3 with TRBJ2-7; TRBD1 might be the D (6 bases). CDR1 and CDR2 (germline): ENHRY, SYGVKD. Trimming removed 6 bases from V and 3 bases from J, with 15 bases in between. The CDR3 runs to 14 residues.

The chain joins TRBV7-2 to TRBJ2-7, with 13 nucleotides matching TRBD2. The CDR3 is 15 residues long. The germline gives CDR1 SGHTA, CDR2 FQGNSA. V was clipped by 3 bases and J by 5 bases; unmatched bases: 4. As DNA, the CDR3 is TGTGCCAGCAGCTTCGGACTAGCGGGAGACCACGAGCAGTACTTC. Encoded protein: CASSFGLAGDHEQYF.

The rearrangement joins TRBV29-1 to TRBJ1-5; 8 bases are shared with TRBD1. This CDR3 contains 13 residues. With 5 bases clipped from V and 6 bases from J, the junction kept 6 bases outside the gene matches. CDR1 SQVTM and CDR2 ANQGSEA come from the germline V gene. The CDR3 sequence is CSVYPTGGQPQHF. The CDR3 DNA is TGCAGCGTTTACCCCACAGGGGGTCAGCCCCAGCATTTT.

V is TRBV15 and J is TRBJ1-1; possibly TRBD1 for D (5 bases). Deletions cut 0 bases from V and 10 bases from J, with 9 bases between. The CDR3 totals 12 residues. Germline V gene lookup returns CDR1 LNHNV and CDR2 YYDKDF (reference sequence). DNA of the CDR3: TGTGCCACCAGCAGAGATCGACAGCTAGCTTTCTTT. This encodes CATSRDRQLAFF.

CDR3 in DNA: TGCGCCAGCAGTATAAGACAGGGAGACACTGAAGCTTTCTTT. Translated, it gives CASSIRQGDTEAFF. The V gene is TRBV5-1, the J gene TRBJ1-1, with 7 bases fitting TRBD1. Germline trimming cut 5 bases from V and 3 bases from J; bases unmatched to any gene: 7. This CDR3 has 14 residues. Germline V CDR1 and CDR2: SGHRS, YFSETQ.

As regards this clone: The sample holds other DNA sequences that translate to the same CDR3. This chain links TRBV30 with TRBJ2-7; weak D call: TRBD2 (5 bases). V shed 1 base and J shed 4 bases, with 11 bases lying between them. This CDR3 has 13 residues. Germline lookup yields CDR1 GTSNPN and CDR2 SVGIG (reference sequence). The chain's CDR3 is CAWSGGVSYEQYF. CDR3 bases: TGTGCCTGGAGTGGGGGAGTTTCGTACGAGCAGTACTTC. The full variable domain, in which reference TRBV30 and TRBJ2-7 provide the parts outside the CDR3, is SQTIHQWPATLVQPVGSPLSLECTVEGTSNPNLYWYRQAAGRGLQLLFYSVGIGQISSEVPQNLSASRPQDRQFILSSKKLLLSDSGFYLCAWSGGVSYEQYFGPGTRLTVT.

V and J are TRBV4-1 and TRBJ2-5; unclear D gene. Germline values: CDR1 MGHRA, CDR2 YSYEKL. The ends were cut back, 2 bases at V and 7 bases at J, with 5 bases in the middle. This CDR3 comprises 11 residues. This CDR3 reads CASSQRGTQYF. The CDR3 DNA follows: TGCGCCAGCAGCCAACGTGGGACCCAGTACTTC.

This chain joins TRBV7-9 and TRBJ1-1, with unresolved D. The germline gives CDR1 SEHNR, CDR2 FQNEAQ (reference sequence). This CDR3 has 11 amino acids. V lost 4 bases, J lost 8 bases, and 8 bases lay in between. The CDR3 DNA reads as TGTGCCAGCAGCTCCCTCGCGGAAGCTTTCTTT. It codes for CASSSLAEAFF.

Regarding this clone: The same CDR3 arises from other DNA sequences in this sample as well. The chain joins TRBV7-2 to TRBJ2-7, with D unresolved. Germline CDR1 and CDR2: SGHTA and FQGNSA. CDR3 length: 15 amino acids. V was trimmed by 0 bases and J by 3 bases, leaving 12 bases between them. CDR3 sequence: CASSLAGLADYEQYF. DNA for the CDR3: TGTGCCAGCAGCTTAGCGGGGTTGGCTGACTACGAGCAGTACTTC.

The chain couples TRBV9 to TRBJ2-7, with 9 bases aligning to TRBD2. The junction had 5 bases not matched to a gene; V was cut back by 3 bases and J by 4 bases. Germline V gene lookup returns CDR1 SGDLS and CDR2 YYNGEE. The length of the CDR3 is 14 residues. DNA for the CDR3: TGTGCCAGCAGCGCAGGCGGGAGGGCTTACGAGCAGTACTTC. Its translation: CASSAGGRAYEQYF.

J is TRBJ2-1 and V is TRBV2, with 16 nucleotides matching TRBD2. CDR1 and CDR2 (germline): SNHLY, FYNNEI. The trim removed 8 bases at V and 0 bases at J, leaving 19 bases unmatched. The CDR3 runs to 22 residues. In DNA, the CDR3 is TGTGCCAGCTTGGTCTTGGACCCGTCCGGGACTAGCGGGAGGGTCTCCTACAATGAGCAGTTCTTC. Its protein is CASLVLDPSGTSGRVSYNEQFF.

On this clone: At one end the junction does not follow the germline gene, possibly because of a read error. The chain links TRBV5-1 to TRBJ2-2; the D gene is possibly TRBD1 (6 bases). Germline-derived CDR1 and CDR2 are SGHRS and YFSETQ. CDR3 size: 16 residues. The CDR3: CASSPHRDTNTGKLFF. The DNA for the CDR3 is TGCGCCAGCAGCCCACACCGGGACACGAACACCGGGAAGCTGTTTTTT.